This T cell receptor beta chain was sequenced for a study of identical twins. TCRdb fed the 5' RACE reads into MiXCR, producing one record per CDR3 protein. Of under 450,000 distinct CDR3 sequences in the sample, approximately 18% were seen once. Germline-derived CDR1 and CDR2 are SQVTM and ANQGSEA. V gave up 3 bases and J gave up 6 bases, with 9 bases separating them. The CDR3 is 12 amino acids. Ten or more counts support this clonotype. The gene calls are TRBV29-1 and TRBJ2-1, with no clear D. The sequence was collected from a man between 50 and 59 years old in good health. The specimen was naive T cells sorted from blood. DNA of the CDR3: TGCAGCGTTGATGGGGTATCCAATGAGCAGTTCTTC. This encodes CSVDGVSNEQFF.